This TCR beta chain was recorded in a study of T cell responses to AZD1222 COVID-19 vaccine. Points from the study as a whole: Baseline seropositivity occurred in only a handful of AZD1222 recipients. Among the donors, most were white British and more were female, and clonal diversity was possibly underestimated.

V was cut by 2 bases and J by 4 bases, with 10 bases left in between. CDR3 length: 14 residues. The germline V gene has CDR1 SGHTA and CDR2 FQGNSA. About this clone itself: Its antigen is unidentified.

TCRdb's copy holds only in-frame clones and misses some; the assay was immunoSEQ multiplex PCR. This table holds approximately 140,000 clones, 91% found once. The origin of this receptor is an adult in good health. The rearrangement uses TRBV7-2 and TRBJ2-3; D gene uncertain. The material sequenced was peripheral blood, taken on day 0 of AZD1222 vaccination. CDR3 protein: CASSLTARADTQYF. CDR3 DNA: TGTGCCAGCAGCTTAACCGCTAGGGCAGATACGCAGTATTTT.